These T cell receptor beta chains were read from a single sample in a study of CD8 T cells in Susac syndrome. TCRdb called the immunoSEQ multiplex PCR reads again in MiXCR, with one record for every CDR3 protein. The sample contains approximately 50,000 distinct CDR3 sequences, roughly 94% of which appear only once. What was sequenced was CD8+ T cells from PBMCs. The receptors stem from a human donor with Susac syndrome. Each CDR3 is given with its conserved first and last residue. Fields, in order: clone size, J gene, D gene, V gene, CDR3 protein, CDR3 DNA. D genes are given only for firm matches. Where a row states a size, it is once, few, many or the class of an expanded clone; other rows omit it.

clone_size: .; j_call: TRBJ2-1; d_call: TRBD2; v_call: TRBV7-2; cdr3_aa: CASSSRGGNEQFF; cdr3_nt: TGTGCCAGCAGCTCCCGGGGAGGGAATGAGCAGTTCTTC
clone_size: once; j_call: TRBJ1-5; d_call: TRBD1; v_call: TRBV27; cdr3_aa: CASSETGGNQPQHF; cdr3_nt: TGTGCCAGCAGCGAAACAGGGGGCAATCAGCCCCAGCATTTT
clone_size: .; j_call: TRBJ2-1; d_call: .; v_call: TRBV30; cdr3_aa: CAWSTIVSEQFF; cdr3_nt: TGTGCCTGGAGTACAATAGTGAGTGAGCAGTTCTTC
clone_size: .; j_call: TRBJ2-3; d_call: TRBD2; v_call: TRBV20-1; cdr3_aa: CSASGGAGDTQYF; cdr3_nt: TGCAGTGCTAGCGGGGGGGCCGGGGATACGCAGTATTTT
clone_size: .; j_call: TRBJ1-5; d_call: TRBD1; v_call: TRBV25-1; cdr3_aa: CASIPGTDNQPQHF; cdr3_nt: TGTGCCAGCATTCCCGGGACAGACAATCAGCCCCAGCATTTT
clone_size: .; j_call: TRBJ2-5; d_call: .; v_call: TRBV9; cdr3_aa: CASSDSQETQYF; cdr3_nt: TGTGCCAGCAGCGACTCTCAAGAGACCCAGTACTTC
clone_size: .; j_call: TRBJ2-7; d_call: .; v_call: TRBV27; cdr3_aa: CASSDGTAEQYF; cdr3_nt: TGTGCCAGCAGCGACGGGACCGCCGAGCAGTACTTC
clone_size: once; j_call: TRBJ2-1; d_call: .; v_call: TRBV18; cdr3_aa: CASSPPRGKNEQFF; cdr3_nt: TGTGCCAGCTCACCACCTCGAGGCAAAAATGAGCAGTTCTTC
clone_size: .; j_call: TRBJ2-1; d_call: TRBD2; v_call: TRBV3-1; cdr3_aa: CASSQDSGGAFNEQFF; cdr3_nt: TGTGCCAGCAGCCAGGATAGCGGGGGGGCCTTCAATGAGCAGTTCTTC
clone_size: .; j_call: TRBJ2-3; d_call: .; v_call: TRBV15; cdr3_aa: CATSRAPVGEPNRDTQYF; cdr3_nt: TGTGCCACCAGCAGGGCCCCGGTTGGCGAACCCAACCGAGATACGCAGTATTTT
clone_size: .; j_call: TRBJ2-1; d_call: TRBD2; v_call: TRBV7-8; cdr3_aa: CASSQPGLPYNEQFF; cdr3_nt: TGTGCCAGCAGTCAACCGGGACTACCCTACAATGAGCAGTTCTTC
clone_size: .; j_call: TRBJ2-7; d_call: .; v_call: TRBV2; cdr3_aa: CASSWDWYEQYF; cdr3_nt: TGTGCCAGCAGTTGGGACTGGTACGAGCAGTACTTC
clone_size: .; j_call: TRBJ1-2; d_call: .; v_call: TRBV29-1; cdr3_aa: CSVEDRHYGYTF; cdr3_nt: TGCAGCGTTGAAGACAGGCACTATGGCTACACCTTC
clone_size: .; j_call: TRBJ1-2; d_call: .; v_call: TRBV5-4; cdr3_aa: CASSLGGQRRYGYTF; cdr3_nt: TGTGCCAGCAGCTTGGGAGGACAACGACGGTATGGCTACACCTTC
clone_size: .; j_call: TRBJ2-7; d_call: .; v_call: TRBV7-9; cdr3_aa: CASSSTGSLSEQYF; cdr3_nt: TGTGCCAGCAGCTCGACGGGAAGCCTATCGGAGCAGTACTTC
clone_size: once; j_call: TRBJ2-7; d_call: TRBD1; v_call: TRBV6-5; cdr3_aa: CASSSGQGATYEQYF; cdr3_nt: TGTGCCAGCAGTTCCGGACAGGGGGCTACGTACGAGCAGTACTTC
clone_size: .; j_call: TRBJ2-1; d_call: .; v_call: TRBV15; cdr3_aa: CATSRWRGPRNEQFF; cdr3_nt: TGTGCCACCAGCAGGTGGCGGGGGCCCCGAAATGAGCAGTTCTTC
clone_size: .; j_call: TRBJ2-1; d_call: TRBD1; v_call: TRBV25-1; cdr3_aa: CASSETGTGYNEQFF; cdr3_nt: TGTGCCAGCAGTGAAACCGGGACAGGATACAATGAGCAGTTCTTC
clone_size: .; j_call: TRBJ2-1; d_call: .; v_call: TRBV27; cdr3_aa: CASSLEAKNGARNEQFF; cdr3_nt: TGTGCCAGCAGTTTAGAAGCCAAGAATGGGGCTCGCAATGAGCAGTTCTTC
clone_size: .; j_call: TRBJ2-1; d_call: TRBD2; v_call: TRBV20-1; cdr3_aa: CSASVAGGSSSYNEQFF; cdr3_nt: TGCAGTGCTAGTGTGGCGGGGGGTTCGAGCTCCTACAATGAGCAGTTCTTC
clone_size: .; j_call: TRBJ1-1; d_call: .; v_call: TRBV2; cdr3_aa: CASSDQRVEAFF; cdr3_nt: TGTGCCAGCAGTGATCAAAGGGTTGAAGCTTTCTTT
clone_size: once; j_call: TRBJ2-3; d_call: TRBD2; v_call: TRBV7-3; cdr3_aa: CASSPSGGPNPRTDTQYF; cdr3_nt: TGTGCCAGCAGCCCCAGCGGGGGGCCCAATCCTCGCACAGATACGCAGTATTTT
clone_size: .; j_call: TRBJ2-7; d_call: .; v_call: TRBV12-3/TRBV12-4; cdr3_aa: CASMAGAYEQYF; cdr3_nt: TGTGCCAGCATGGCTGGCGCCTACGAGCAGTACTTC
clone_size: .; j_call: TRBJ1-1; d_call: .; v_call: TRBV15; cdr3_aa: CATSRDRTFEAFF; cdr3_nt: TGTGCCACCAGCAGAGATCGAACGTTTGAAGCTTTCTTT
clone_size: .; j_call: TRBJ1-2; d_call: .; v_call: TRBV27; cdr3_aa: CASSLTGLNYGYTF; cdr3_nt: TGTGCCAGCAGTTTAACAGGCCTCAACTATGGCTACACCTTC
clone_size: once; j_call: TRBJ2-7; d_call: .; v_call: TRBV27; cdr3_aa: CASSPYGGEGDREQYF; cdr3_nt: TGTGCCAGCAGTCCTTATGGGGGAGAGGGGGATCGCGAGCAGTACTTC
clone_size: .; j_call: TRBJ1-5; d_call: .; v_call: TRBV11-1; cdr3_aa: CASSLRGAGQPQHF; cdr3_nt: TGTGCCAGCAGCTTAAGGGGGGCGGGTCAGCCCCAGCATTTT
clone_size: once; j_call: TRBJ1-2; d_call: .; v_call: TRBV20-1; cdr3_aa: CSARHLNNYGYTF; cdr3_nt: TGCAGTGCTAGACACCTGAACAACTATGGCTACACCTTC
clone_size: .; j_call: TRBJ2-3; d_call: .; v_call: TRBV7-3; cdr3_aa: CASSLIGFGHDTQYF; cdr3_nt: TGTGCCAGCAGCTTAATCGGGTTCGGCCATGATACGCAGTATTTT
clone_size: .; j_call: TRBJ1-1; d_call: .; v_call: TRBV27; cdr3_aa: CASSLKENTEAFF; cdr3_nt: TGTGCCAGCAGTTTAAAGGAGAACACTGAAGCTTTCTTT
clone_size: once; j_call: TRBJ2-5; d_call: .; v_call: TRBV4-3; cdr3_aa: CASSTDAGMGAQYF; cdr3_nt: TGCGCCAGCAGCACCGACGCAGGGATGGGAGCCCAGTACTTC
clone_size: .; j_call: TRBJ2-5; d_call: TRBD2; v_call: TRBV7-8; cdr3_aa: CASSPTSGGGETQYF; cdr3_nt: TGTGCCAGCAGCCCTACTAGCGGGGGGGGAGAGACCCAGTACTTC
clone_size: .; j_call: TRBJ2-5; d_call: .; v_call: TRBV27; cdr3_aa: CASSPWARETQYF; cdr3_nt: TGTGCCAGCAGCCCATGGGCCCGGGAGACCCAGTACTTC
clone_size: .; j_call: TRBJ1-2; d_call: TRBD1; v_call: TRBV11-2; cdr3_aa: CASSLAGTGTYYGYTF; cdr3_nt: TGTGCCAGCAGCTTAGCGGGGACAGGAACTTACTATGGCTACACCTTC
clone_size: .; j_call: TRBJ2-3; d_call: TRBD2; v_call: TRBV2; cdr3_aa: CASRSGVTDTQYF; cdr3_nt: TGTGCCAGCCGAAGCGGGGTAACAGATACGCAGTATTTT
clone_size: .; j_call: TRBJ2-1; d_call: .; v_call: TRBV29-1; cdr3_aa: CSVEREGGPEQFF; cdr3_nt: TGCAGCGTTGAAAGAGAGGGGGGGCCTGAGCAGTTCTTC
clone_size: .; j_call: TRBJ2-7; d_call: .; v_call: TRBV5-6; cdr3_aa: CASSLEGSPWDEQYF; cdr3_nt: TGTGCCAGCAGCTTGGAGGGCAGCCCGTGGGACGAGCAGTACTTC
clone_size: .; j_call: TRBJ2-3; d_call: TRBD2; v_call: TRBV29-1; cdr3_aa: CSVEVDPRRGEWADTQYF; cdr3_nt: TGCAGCGTTGAAGTCGACCCTAGGCGGGGGGAATGGGCAGATACGCAGTATTTT
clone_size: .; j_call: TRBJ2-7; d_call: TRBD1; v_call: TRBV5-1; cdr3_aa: CASSTRQGSMRYEQYF; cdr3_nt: TGCGCCAGCAGCACCCGACAGGGTAGCATGAGGTACGAGCAGTACTTC
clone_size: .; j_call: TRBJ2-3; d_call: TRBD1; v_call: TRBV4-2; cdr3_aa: CASSQANRGTYSTDTQYF; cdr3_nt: TGTGCCAGCAGCCAAGCCAACAGGGGAACCTATAGCACAGATACGCAGTATTTT
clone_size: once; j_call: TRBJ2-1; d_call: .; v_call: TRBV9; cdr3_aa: CASSVGFYEQFF; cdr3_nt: TGTGCCAGCAGCGTGGGCTTTTACGAGCAGTTCTTC
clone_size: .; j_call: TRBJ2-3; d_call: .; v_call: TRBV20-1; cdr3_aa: CRPGGGPATQYF; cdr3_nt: TGCAGGCCAGGTGGGGGGCCTGCTACGCAGTATTTT
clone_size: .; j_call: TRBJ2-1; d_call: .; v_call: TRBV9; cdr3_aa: CASSPSGGHNEQFF; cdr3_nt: TGTGCCAGCAGCCCTTCGGGGGGCCACAATGAGCAGTTCTTC
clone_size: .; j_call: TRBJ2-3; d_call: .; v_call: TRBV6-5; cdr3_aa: CASRTFRDGTDTQYF; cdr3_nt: TGTGCCAGCAGAACCTTCCGGGACGGCACAGATACGCAGTATTTT
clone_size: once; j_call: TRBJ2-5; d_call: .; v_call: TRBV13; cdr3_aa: CASSLGRKKETQYF; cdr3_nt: TGTGCCAGCAGCTTGGGGCGGAAAAAAGAGACCCAGTACTTC
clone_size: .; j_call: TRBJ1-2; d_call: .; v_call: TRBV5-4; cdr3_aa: CASSLVRADKGYTF; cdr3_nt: TGTGCCAGCAGCTTGGTTCGAGCGGACAAGGGCTACACCTTC
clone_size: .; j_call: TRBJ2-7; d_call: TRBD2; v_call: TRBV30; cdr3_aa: CAWSVGSGGSEQYF; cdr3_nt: TGTGCCTGGAGTGTAGGTAGCGGGGGAAGCGAGCAGTACTTC
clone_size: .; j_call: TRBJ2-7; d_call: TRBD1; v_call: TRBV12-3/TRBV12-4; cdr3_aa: CASSPTGEGGGQYF; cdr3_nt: TGTGCCAGCAGTCCTACAGGGGAAGGAGGCGGGCAGTACTTC
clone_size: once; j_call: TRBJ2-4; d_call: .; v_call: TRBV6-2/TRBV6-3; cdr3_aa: CASSYAVAKNIQYF; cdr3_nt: TGTGCCAGCAGTTACGCGGTAGCCAAAAACATTCAGTACTTC
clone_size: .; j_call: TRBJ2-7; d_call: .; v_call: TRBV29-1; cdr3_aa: CSVRGTYEQYF; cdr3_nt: TGCAGCGTGCGGGGCACCTACGAGCAGTACTTC
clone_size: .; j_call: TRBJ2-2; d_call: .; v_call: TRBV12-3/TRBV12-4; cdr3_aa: CASLAALTGELFF; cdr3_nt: TGTGCCAGCCTAGCAGCGCTCACCGGGGAGCTGTTTTTT